Included here is one T cell receptor beta chain sequence, with context. In TCRdb, the RACE reads were re-called with MiXCR into one record per CDR3 protein. The sample holds 270,000 or so distinct CDR3 sequences, approximately 7.5% seen once. This entry is derived from a study of human T cells and chemical hapten exposure. As for time point: pre-sensitization, week 0. Treatment reported: therapeutic diphenylcyclopropenone sensitization with weekly scalp DPC. CDR1 DFQATT and CDR2 SNEGSKA come from the germline V gene (reference sequence). After removal of 3 bases from V and 9 bases from J, the junction contained 6 bases not matched to a gene. This CDR3 has 12 amino acids.

The rearrangement joins TRBV20-1 to TRBJ2-7; 9 bases fit TRBD1. The clonotype originates from a man aged 18 to 29 with alopecia areata. Some clones in this sample may be carry-over from other donors' samples. Sequencing was performed on whole blood, taken in connection with sensitization to the hapten diphenylcyclopropenone (DPC). The DNA for the CDR3 is TGCAGTGCTAGGGAATCGGACAGGGGGCAGTACTTC. It encodes CSARESDRGQYF.